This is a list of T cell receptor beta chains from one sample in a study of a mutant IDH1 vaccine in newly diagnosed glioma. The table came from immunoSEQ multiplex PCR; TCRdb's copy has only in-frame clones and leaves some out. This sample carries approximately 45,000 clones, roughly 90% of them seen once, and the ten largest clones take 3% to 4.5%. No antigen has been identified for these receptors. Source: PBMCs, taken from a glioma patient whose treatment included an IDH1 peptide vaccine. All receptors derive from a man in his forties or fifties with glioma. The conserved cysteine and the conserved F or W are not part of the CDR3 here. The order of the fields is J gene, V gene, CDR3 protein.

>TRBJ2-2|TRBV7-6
ASSLAPGPNTGELF
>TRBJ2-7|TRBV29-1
SVETGGIFEQY
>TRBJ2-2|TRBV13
ASSLGSGGELF
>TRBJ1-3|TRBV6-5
ASSSEQGNGNTIY
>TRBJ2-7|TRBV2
ASSGVGEYEQY
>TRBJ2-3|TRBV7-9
ASSSRDRDNSDTQY
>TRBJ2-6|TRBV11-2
ASSSGEGWLSGANVLT
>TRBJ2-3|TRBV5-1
ASTLAGSPDTQY
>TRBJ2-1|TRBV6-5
ASRGDRYNEQF
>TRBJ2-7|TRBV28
ASSYSRTYEQY
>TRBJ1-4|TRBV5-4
ASSGGPRVGEKLF
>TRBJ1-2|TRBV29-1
SGETGGGYT
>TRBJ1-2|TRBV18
ASSPGGSRNYGYT
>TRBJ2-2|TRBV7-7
ASSSRLRDTGELF
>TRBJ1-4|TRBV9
ASSVAVGEKLF
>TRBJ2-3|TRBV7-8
ASSLGGRSDTQY
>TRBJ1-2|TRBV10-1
ASSERRGYT
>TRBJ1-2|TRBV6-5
ASTDARTLNYGYT
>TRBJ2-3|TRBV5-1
ASSLVGGITDTQY
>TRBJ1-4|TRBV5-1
ASSGGRNEKLF
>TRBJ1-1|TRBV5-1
ASRTAGGTEAF
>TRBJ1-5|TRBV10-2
ASSESPGNSNQPQH
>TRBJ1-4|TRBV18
ASSLKEGEKLF
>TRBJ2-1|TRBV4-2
ASSQVSRAGDNEQF
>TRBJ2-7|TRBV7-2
ASSLEQGATYEQY
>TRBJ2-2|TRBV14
ASSHAGELF
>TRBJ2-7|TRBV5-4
ASSLGQGPYEQY
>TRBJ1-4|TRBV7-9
ASSLGTGPT
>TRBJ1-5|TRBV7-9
ASSSGSQPQH
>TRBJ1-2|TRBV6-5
ASNPGQGANYGYT
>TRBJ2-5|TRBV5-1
ASSWEETQY
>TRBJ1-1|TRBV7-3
ASSSGHSTEAF
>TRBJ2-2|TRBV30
AWSVGANTGELF
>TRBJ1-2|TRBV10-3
AISEKTGVGYT
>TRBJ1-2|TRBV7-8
ASSPQGHYGYT
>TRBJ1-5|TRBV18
ASSPGQGNQPQH
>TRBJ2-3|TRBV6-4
ASSDGSTDTQY
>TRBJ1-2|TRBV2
ASSEAEQLGGYT
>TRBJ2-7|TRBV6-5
ASATGRVYEQY
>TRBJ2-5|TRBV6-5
ASREWETQY
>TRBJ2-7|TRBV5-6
ASSRTGPREGGHEQY
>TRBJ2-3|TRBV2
ASRAVDTQY
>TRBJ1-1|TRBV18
ASSPRTGQMNTEAF
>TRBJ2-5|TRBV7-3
ASSASGQETQY
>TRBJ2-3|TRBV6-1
ASRGRTASTDTQY
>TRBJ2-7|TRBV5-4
ASSLTGTGDEQY
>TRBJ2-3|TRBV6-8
ASSYPPRGLTDNSTDTQY
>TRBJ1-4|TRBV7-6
ASSLAGGSEKLF
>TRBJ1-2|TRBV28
ASRGGTTGLNYGYT
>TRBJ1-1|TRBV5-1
ASSLGGDRGFGTEAF
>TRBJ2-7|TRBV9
ASSVATGVSYEQY
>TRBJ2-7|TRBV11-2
ASPLAGRYEQY
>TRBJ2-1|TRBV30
AWSSTFEELIHEQF
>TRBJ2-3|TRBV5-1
ASSVGTGSADTQY
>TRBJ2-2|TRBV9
ASSSRRGGEIGELF
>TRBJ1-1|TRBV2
ASSEGKGWGGINTEAF
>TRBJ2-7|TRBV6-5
ASSSTGGGEQY
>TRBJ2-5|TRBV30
AWSVVMETQY
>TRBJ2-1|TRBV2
ASSDYNEQF